This TCR beta chain was identified in a study of shared clonotypes between healthy human individuals. The germline gives CDR1 MDHEN, CDR2 SYDVKM. This CDR3 comprises 19 residues. V gave up 7 bases and J gave up 0 bases; unmatched junction bases: 13. Worth noting for this clone: The antigen remains undetermined.

Study findings and constraints: Clonotypes which were not shared had lower generation probabilities than clonotypes that all four donors shared.

Produced via immunoSEQ multiplex PCR; TCRdb's table is partial and in-frame only. The sample gives 500,000 to 550,000 clones, 90% to 97% of which show up once; under 0.065% is in the top ten. The chain combines TRBV28 with TRBJ2-1; 12 nucleotides align to TRBD1. The specimen was naive CD4+ T cells sorted from blood. This sample's subset: CD45RA+ positively selected. The sequence was obtained from a woman between 25 and 40 years old in good health. CDR3 nucleotides: TGTGCCAGCACAATCTGGGGACAGGGGGCTCTCAGCTCCTACAATGAGCAGTTCTTC. Its translation: CASTIWGQGALSSYNEQFF.